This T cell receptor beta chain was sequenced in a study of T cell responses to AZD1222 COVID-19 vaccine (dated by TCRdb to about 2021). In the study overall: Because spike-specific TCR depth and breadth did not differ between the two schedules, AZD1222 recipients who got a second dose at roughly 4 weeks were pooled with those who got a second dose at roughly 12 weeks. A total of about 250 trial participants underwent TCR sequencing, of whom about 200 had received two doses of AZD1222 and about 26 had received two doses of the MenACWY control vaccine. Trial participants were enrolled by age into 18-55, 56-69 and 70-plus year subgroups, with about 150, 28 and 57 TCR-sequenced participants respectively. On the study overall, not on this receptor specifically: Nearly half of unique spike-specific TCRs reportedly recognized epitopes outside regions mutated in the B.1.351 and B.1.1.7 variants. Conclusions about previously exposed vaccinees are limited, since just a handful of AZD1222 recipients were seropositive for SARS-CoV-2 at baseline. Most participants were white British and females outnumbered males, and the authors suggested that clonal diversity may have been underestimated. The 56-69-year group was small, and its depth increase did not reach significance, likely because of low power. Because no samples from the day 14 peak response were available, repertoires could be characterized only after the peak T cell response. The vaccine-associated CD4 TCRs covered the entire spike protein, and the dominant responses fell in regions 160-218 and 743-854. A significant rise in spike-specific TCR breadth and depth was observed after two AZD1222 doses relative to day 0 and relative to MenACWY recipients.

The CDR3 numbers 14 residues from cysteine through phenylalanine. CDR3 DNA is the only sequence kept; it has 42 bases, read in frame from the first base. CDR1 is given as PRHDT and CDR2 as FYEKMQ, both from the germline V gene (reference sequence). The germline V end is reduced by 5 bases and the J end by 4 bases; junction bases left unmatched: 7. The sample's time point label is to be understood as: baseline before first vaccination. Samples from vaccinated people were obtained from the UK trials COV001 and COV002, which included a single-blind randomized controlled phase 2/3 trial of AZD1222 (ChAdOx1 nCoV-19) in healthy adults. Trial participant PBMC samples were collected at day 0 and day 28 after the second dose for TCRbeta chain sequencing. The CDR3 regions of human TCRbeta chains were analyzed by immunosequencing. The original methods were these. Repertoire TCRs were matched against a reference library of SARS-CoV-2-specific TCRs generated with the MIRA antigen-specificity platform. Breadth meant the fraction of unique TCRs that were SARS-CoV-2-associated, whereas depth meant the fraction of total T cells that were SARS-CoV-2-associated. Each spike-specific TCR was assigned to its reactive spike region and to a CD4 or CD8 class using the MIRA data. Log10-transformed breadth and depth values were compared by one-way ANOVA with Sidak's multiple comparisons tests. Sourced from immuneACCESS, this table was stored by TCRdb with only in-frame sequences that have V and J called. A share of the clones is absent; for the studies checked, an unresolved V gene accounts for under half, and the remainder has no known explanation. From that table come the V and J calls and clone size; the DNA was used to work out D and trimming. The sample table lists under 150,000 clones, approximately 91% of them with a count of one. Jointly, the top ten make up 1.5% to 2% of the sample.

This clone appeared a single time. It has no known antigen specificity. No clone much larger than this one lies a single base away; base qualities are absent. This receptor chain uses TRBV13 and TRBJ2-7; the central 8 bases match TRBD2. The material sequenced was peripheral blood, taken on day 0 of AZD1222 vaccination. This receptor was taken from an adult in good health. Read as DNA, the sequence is TGTGCCAGCAGCCAGGGACTAGAGTTATACGAGCAGTACTTC. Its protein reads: CASSQGLELYEQYF.